This TCR beta chain was documented in a study of blood T cells in healthy people across ages. The second PCR ran about 6 to 12 cycles with a sample-barcoded 5' primer and J-beta primers. One entry per CDR3 protein, called by TCRdb with MiXCR from the 5' RACE reads. The sample records around 900,000 distinct CDR3 sequences, about 51% being singletons. Trimming removed 0 bases from V and 2 bases from J, with 9 bases in between. The CDR3 has 15 amino acids. Germline CDR1 and CDR2: LGHNA and YSLEER. The sample taken for sequencing was blood. This clonotype was obtained from a woman aged 55-69 years in good health. The chain is built from TRBV4-3 and TRBJ2-3; D possibly matches TRBD1 or TRBD2 (5 bases each). CDR3 coding DNA: TGCGCCAGCAGCCAAGATCGAGGGGACACAGATACGCAGTATTTT. The encoded protein is CASSQDRGDTDTQYF.